A single sample gave rise to the 17 T cell receptor beta chains below, sequenced in a study of blood T cell repertoires in COVID-19. Sequencing was performed with immunoSEQ multiplex PCR; in TCRdb, only in-frame clones are kept and a portion is missing. The sample lists 300,000 or so clones; 80% to 90% were seen once. Sequenced: peripheral blood. These receptors originate from a woman in her forties or fifties with acute or convalescent COVID-19.

CDR3 in amino acids: CASSLDGDTQYF. As DNA, the CDR3 is TGCGCCAGCAGCTTGGACGGAGATACGCAGTATTTT. The chain recombines TRBV5-1 with TRBJ2-3; D remains ambiguous. Germline assignment: CDR1 SGHRS and CDR2 YFSETQ. The CDR3 length is 12 residues. Trimming shortened V by 0 bases and J by 5 bases, and 4 bases separated the two germline ends.

This clone was counted a single time. The rearrangement uses TRBV12-3 or TRBV12-4 and TRBJ2-5, with D maybe TRBD1 (5 bases). V was trimmed by 3 bases and J by 7 bases, leaving 12 bases between them. This CDR3 has 13 residues. The CDR3 region has the DNA TGTGCCAGCAGTTTGAGACAGTCGGTGACCCAGTACTTC. Amino acids: CASSLRQSVTQYF.

The gene calls are TRBV29-1 and TRBJ1-2; 8 positions match TRBD1. The ends lost 5 bases at V and 0 bases at J; junction bases unmatched: 8. The V gene's germline CDR1 is SQVTM and CDR2 ANQGSEA. The CDR3 runs 15 residues. In DNA, the CDR3 is TGCAGCGTTTACGGGACAGGAATAGCTAACTATGGCTACACCTTC. It encodes CSVYGTGIANYGYTF.

V and J are TRBV19 and TRBJ1-2; 9 nucleotides line up with TRBD1. V lost 3 bases to trimming and J lost 7 bases; unmatched junction nucleotides: 9. The germline gives CDR1 LNHDA, CDR2 SQIVND (reference sequence). The CDR3 contains 15 residues. CDR3 loop: CASSIGKQGAGGYTF. CDR3 nucleotides: TGTGCCAGTAGTATCGGAAAACAGGGGGCAGGTGGCTACACCTTC.

The chain recombines TRBV9 with TRBJ2-1, with 11 bases lining up with TRBD2. Germline CDR1 is SGDLS and CDR2 is YYNGEE. The V and J ends lost 0 bases and 7 bases, in that order; junction bases with no gene match: 3. The CDR3 runs 15 residues. The CDR3 nucleotides read TGTGCCAGCAGCGTAGAAACTAGCGGGAGTAATGAGCAGTTCTTC. Residues: CASSVETSGSNEQFF.

J is TRBJ2-7 and V is TRBV29-1; D is uncertain. The germline gives CDR1 SQVTM, CDR2 ANQGSEA. V lost 2 bases to trimming and J lost 0 bases, with 8 bases between them. CDR3 size: 13 residues. This chain's CDR3 is CSVESVNSYEQYF. The CDR3 nucleotides are TGCAGCGTTGAAAGCGTTAACTCCTACGAGCAGTACTTC.

The chain combines TRBV20-1 with TRBJ2-7; possible D gene TRBD2, 6 bases. The CDR3 extends over 11 amino acids. Deletions cut 5 bases from V and 3 bases from J, with 8 bases between. The germline gives CDR1 DFQATT, CDR2 SNEGSKA (reference sequence). This CDR3 is CSARDFYEQYF. The CDR3 nucleotides read TGCAGTGCTCGGGACTTCTACGAGCAGTACTTC.

The chain recombines TRBV6-4 with TRBJ2-3, with TRBD2 identical over 9 bases. J was trimmed by 6 bases and V by 1 base; bases with no gene match: 2. The CDR3 spans 14 residues. The V gene's germline CDR1 is MRHNA and CDR2 SNTAGT. In nucleotides, the CDR3 is TGTGCCAGCAGTGACTTAGCGGGAGAGGATACGCAGTATTTT. This gives the protein CASSDLAGEDTQYF.

This chain connects TRBV5-4 to TRBJ2-3; no clear D. This CDR3 contains 14 residues. V was cut by 3 bases and J by 0 bases, with 8 bases left in between. Per germline, CDR1 SGHNT and CDR2 YYREEE (reference sequence). CDR3 sequence (DNA): TGTGCCAGCAGCTACTCATCTAGCACAGATACGCAGTATTTT. Amino acid sequence: CASSYSSSTDTQYF.

This sequence joins TRBV18 and TRBJ1-1; D gene unclear. The CDR3 contains 15 residues. Germline V lookup: CDR1 KGHSH, CDR2 LQKENI. V was trimmed by 0 bases and J by 6 bases, leaving 14 bases between them. This CDR3 is CASSPPTLATSEAFF. CDR3 sequence (DNA): TGTGCCAGCTCACCACCTACGTTGGCAACCTCTGAAGCTTTCTTT. The complete variable domain, with remaining parts taken from reference TRBV18 and TRBJ1-1, reads NAGVMQNPRHLVRRRGQEARLRCSPMKGHSHVYWYRQLPEEGLKFMVYLQKENIIDESGMPKERFSAEFPKEGPSILRIQQVVRGDSAAYFCASSPPTLATSEAFFGQGTRLTVV.

The chain joins TRBV6-5 to TRBJ1-4, with TRBD1 identical over 8 bases. Germline trimming cut 0 bases from V and 8 bases from J; bases unmatched to any gene: 5. There are 15 residues in the CDR3. Per germline, CDR1 MNHEY and CDR2 SVGAGI. This chain's CDR3 is CASSYSKQGEEKLFF. The CDR3 nucleotides are TGTGCCAGCAGTTACTCGAAACAGGGGGAGGAAAAACTGTTTTTT.

V usage is TRBV12-3 or TRBV12-4 and J usage is TRBJ1-1; maybe TRBD1 (5 bases). This CDR3 has 12 amino acids. V was cut by 8 bases and J by 4 bases, with 11 bases left in between. The CDR3 bases are TGTGCCAGCGGATGGGGGGGCACTGAAGCTTTCTTT. It specifies CASGWGGTEAFF.

This clone was counted a single time. The chain uses TRBV7-2 and TRBJ2-7; 7 positions agree with TRBD2. Per germline, CDR1 SGHTA and CDR2 FQGNSA. CDR3 length: 15 amino acids. Trimming cost V 1 base and J 3 bases; bases outside gene matches: 6. The CDR3 DNA sequence: TGTGCCAGCAGCTTAGGGGGAGCGGGGTACTACGAGCAGTACTTC. It encodes CASSLGGAGYYEQYF.

The chain is built from TRBV19 and TRBJ2-1, with 8 bases fitting TRBD1. Germline-derived CDR1 and CDR2 are LNHDA and SQIVND (reference sequence). Trimming removed 5 bases from V and 5 bases from J; junction bases left unmatched: 11. The CDR3 is 16 residues long. CDR3 protein: CASSPPRQGSDNEQFF. Written as DNA, the CDR3 is TGTGCCAGTAGTCCCCCCCGACAGGGGTCGGACAATGAGCAGTTCTTC.

The chain employs TRBV19 and TRBJ1-3, with D unclear. Germline loops: CDR1 LNHDA, CDR2 SQIVND (reference sequence). This CDR3 region has 15 residues. Trimming removed 4 bases from V and 0 bases from J, with 10 bases in between. The CDR3 spells CASSTTGGSGNTIYF. In DNA, the CDR3 is TGTGCCAGTAGTACTACCGGAGGCTCTGGAAACACCATATATTTT.

The DNA of the CDR3 is TGTGCCAGCAGCCAGGCTTCTACTAGCGGGGGGGCCGAGACCCAGTACTTC. This codes for CASSQASTSGGAETQYF. The V gene is TRBV3-1 (or the pseudogene TRBV3-2), the J gene TRBJ2-5; 13 nucleotides line up with TRBD2. Trimming at V came to 3 bases and at J to 5 bases, leaving 9 bases not matched to a gene. The germline V gene has CDR1 LGHDT and CDR2 YNNKEL (reference sequence). There are 17 residues in the CDR3.

The chain is built from TRBV3-1 (or the pseudogene TRBV3-2) and TRBJ1-1; 9 positions match TRBD1. Germline assignment: CDR1 LGHDT and CDR2 YNNKEL (reference sequence). CDR3 length equals 15 residues. The V segment lost 5 bases and the J segment 4 bases; nucleotides outside the gene matches: 8. DNA for the CDR3: TGTGCCAGCAGCTCGCCCGGACAGGGGAGCACTGAAGCTTTCTTT. Its protein product is CASSSPGQGSTEAFF.